These 20 T cell receptor beta chains were all obtained from the same sample, sequenced in a study of T cell responses to AZD1222 COVID-19 vaccine. Assay: immunoSEQ multiplex PCR; the TCRdb copy retains only in-frame clones and omits some. The table records fewer than 100,000 clones, around 88% of them present only once. The material was peripheral blood, obtained 28 days after the second AZD1222 dose. Receptors originate from an adult who received the AZD1222 COVID-19 vaccine.

The chain is built from TRBV28 and TRBJ1-5; D is unclear. This CDR3 contains 13 residues. With 9 bases removed from V and 0 bases from J, the gap between germline ends came to 9 bases. Germline V gene sequence: CDR1 MDHEN, CDR2 SYDVKM. DNA of the CDR3: TGTGCCAGTGCGCTCGATAGCAATCAGCCCCAGCATTTT. Translated: CASALDSNQPQHF.

The V and J genes are TRBV25-1 and TRBJ1-4, with 8 nucleotides matching TRBD1. This CDR3 has 15 amino acids. With 8 bases clipped from V and 3 bases from J, the junction kept 8 bases outside the gene matches. From germline, CDR1 is MGHDK and CDR2 SYGVNS. The CDR3 coding sequence is TGTGCCAGCGGCAGTACAGGGGGGTCTAATGAAAAACTGTTTTTT. As protein: CASGSTGGSNEKLFF. The full variable domain, completed using reference TRBV25-1 and TRBJ1-4, is EADIYQTPRYLVIGTGKKITLECSQTMGHDKMYWYQQDPGMELHLIHYSYGVNSTEKGDLSSESTVSRIRTEHFPLTLESARPSHTSQYLCASGSTGGSNEKLFFGSGTQLSVL.

In its sample, this clone was seen a few times. The gene calls are TRBV15 and TRBJ2-6; D not resolved. The CDR3 is 15 residues long. Trimming took 0 bases from V and 1 from J, leaving 4 bases between them. Germline V CDR1 and CDR2: LNHNV, YYDKDF (reference sequence). The CDR3 sequence: CATSRDKSGANVLTF. Written as DNA, the CDR3 is TGTGCCACCAGCAGAGATAAGTCTGGGGCCAACGTCCTGACTTTC.

The chain links TRBV6-5 to TRBJ2-7, with a possible D match to TRBD1 (6 bases). V lost 6 bases to trimming and J lost 0 bases, with 12 bases between them. The germline CDR1 and CDR2 sequences are MNHEY and SVGAGI. This CDR3 has 14 amino acids. CDR3 bases: TGTGCCAGCAGGCCGACAGGACGCTCCTACGAGCAGTACTTC. This sequence encodes CASRPTGRSYEQYF.

V gene TRBV2 combines with J gene TRBJ2-5; TRBD2 aligns across 11 bases. The V and J ends lost 6 bases and 1 base, in that order; junction bases with no gene match: 4. CDR1 and CDR2 (germline): SNHLY, FYNNEI. This CDR3 region has 15 residues. CDR3 nucleotides: TGTGCCAGCAGAGCCGGGACTAGCGGCCAAGAGACCCAGTACTTC. It yields the protein CASRAGTSGQETQYF.

The chain links TRBV4-1 to TRBJ2-1; D is unclear. The V gene's germline CDR1 is MGHRA and CDR2 YSYEKL. Trimming cost V 1 base and J 10 bases, with 11 bases left between them. CDR3 length: 13 amino acids. CDR3 nucleotides: TGCGCCAGCAGCCAAGTGGGCTCATCGGAGCAGTTCTTC. Its translation is CASSQVGSSEQFF.

The chain employs TRBV27 and TRBJ2-7, with 9 bases that match TRBD2. Trimming cost V 8 bases and J 2 bases; bases outside gene matches: 13. The CDR3 length is 16 residues. Looked up from germline, CDR1 is MNHEY and CDR2 is SMNVEV (reference sequence). CDR3 loop: CASENRQAGGTYEQYF. The CDR3, as DNA: TGTGCCAGCGAGAACCGCCAGGCGGGGGGGACCTACGAGCAGTACTTC.

This clone was picked up one time. The chain couples TRBV7-2 to TRBJ1-5; no reliable D call. The V end lost 4 bases, the J end lost 8 bases, and 9 bases lay between the germline ends. Per germline, CDR1 SGHTA and CDR2 FQGNSA. This CDR3 comprises 12 residues. CDR3 region: CASSSNREPQHF. CDR3 nucleotide sequence: TGTGCCAGCAGCTCGAACCGGGAGCCCCAGCATTTT.

J is TRBJ1-2 and V is TRBV3-1 (or the pseudogene TRBV3-2), with 7 positions matching TRBD1. After removal of 4 bases from V and 2 bases from J, the junction contained 7 bases not matched to a gene. The germline CDR1 and CDR2 sequences are LGHDT and YNNKEL (reference sequence). The CDR3 contains 15 residues. The CDR3, as DNA: TGTGCCAGCAGCCCAGCCTCGACAGGGAACTATGGCTACACCTTC. Protein sequence: CASSPASTGNYGYTF.

This sequence joins TRBV6-1 and TRBJ1-1; D is unclear. The germline V gene has CDR1 MNHNS and CDR2 SASEGT. V was cut by 2 bases and J by 1 base, with 8 bases left in between. The CDR3 contains 14 residues. As DNA, the CDR3 is TGTGCCAGCAGTGAAAGTAGGGCGAACACTGAAGCTTTCTTT. As protein: CASSESRANTEAFF.

J is TRBJ1-3 and V is TRBV5-1; D may be TRBD1 (5 bases). The germline CDR1 and CDR2 sequences are SGHRS and YFSETQ. The CDR3 runs to 13 residues. V was shortened by 2 bases and J by 7 bases, with 10 bases between the two germline ends. CDR3 residues: CASSFGGPNTIYF. Written as DNA, the CDR3 is TGCGCCAGCAGCTTTGGGGGTCCGAACACCATATATTTT.

The V and J genes are TRBV24-1 and TRBJ2-5; tentatively, D is TRBD1 or TRBD2 (6 bases each). Trimming took 2 bases from V and 4 from J, leaving 13 bases between them. CDR3 length: 15 residues. Germline V gene sequence: CDR1 KGHDR, CDR2 SFDVKD. CDR3 in amino acids: CATSDSRTAGETQYF. CDR3 DNA sequence: TGTGCCACCAGTGATTCACGGACAGCGGGAGAGACCCAGTACTTC.

The chain has TRBV15 and TRBJ2-7; D gene uncertain. This CDR3 comprises 13 residues. Germline assignment: CDR1 LNHNV and CDR2 YYDKDF (reference sequence). V was cut by 4 bases and J by 4 bases, with 11 bases left in between. The CDR3 here is CATSTAIEYEQYF. CDR3 bases: TGTGCCACCAGCACCGCAATTGAATACGAGCAGTACTTC.

The DNA of the CDR3 is TGTGCCAGCAGTGGAATAGCGGGGCGAGAGCAGTACTTC. Its translation: CASSGIAGREQYF. The rearrangement joins TRBV27 to TRBJ2-7, with 8 positions matching TRBD2. The CDR3 has 13 residues. Per germline, CDR1 MNHEY and CDR2 SMNVEV (reference sequence). Trimming removed 5 bases from V and 7 bases from J; junction bases left unmatched: 7.

This rearrangement joins TRBV27 to TRBJ1-6, with D hard to call. The CDR3 has 16 amino acids. CDR1 and CDR2 from the germline V gene are MNHEY and SMNVEV (reference sequence). The ends were cut back, 4 bases at V and 0 bases at J, with 10 bases in the middle. The CDR3 region has the DNA TGTGCCAGCAGTTGGCGGACGAGCTCCTATAATTCACCCCTCCACTTT. Translating gives CASSWRTSSYNSPLHF.

This clone is deemed medium-sized. The chain is built from TRBV7-8 and TRBJ1-5; D is ambiguous. V lost 4 bases and J 0 bases, leaving 13 bases between the germline ends. Germline V gene sequence: CDR1 SGHVS, CDR2 FQNEAQ. The CDR3 has 16 residues. CDR3 bases: TGTGCCAGCAGCTACGGGGAAGCTTATAGCAATCAGCCCCAGCATTTT. Protein sequence: CASSYGEAYSNQPQHF.

This clone has just one count. J is TRBJ2-7 and V is TRBV20-1; 15 nucleotides match TRBD2. The CDR3 consists of 17 residues. Germline values: CDR1 DFQATT, CDR2 SNEGSKA (reference sequence). V trimming: 6 bases; J trimming: 0 bases; junction bases outside the gene matches: 9. DNA for the CDR3: TGCAGTGCAAGTACGGGACTAGCGGGGGGTACCTCCTACGAGCAGTACTTC. This gives the protein CSASTGLAGGTSYEQYF.

The J gene is TRBJ2-5, the V gene TRBV4-3; 8 bases align to TRBD2. Germline lookup yields CDR1 LGHNA and CDR2 YSLEER. This CDR3 has 16 residues. The ends lost 2 bases at V and 5 bases at J; junction bases unmatched: 10. DNA of the CDR3: TGCGCCAGCAGCCAACGACTAAGCGGGGGTATCGAGACCCAGTACTTC. This sequence encodes CASSQRLSGGIETQYF.

This sequence joins TRBV7-9 and TRBJ2-7; D unresolved. The length of the CDR3 is 14 residues. Trimming shortened V by 1 base and J by 2 bases, and 9 bases separated the two germline ends. CDR1 and CDR2 (germline): SEHNR, FQNEAQ (reference sequence). The CDR3 DNA reads TGTGCCAGCAGCTTAGTGGTTATACCCTACGAGCAGTACTTC. Its translation is CASSLVVIPYEQYF.

The chain employs TRBV4-3 and TRBJ1-5; weak D call: TRBD1 (5 bases). The V end lost 0 bases, the J end lost 15 bases, and 21 bases lay between the germline ends. Germline V gives CDR1 LGHNA, CDR2 YSLEER. This CDR3 contains 15 residues. CDR3 sequence (DNA): TGCGCCAGCAGCCAAGATTTTGTCCCGGGACGCCAGCGGCATTTT. It is translated as CASSQDFVPGRQRHF.